The 10 T cell receptor beta chains given below trace back to one sample, sequenced in a study of T-cell reconstitution after alpha-beta-depleted transplantation in children. Unique molecular identifiers were built into the TCRbeta library. TCRdb re-called the PCR reads with MiXCR, one entry per CDR3 protein. The table lists around 700,000 distinct CDR3 sequences, 10% to 15% of them singletons. The material was PBMCs, obtained before TCRalphabeta/CD19-depleted stem cell transplant. Receptors were obtained from a girl aged 2 to 9 with congenital amegakaryocytic thrombocytopenia, due to receive a stem cell transplant.

The chain uses TRBV5-4 and TRBJ1-2; D ambiguous. Deletions cut 3 bases from V and 0 bases from J, with 12 bases between. The length of the CDR3 is 15 residues. The germline CDR1 and CDR2 sequences are SGHNT and YYREEE (reference sequence). CDR3 DNA sequence: TGTGCCAGCAGCTGTACGGTCACCGCTAACTATGGCTACACCTTC. It translates to CASSCTVTANYGYTF.

The CDR3 bases are TGTGCCAGCAGTACGGGACTAGCGGACACCACAGATACGCAGTATTTT. This translates into CASSTGLADTTDTQYF. This chain joins TRBV28 and TRBJ2-3; 11 bases are a match to TRBD2. Germline V gives CDR1 MDHEN, CDR2 SYDVKM. The junction had 6 bases not matched to a gene; V was cut back by 5 bases and J by 2 bases. The CDR3 runs to 16 residues.

The chain joins TRBV2 to TRBJ2-3; 9 bases map to TRBD1. Germline assignment: CDR1 SNHLY and CDR2 FYNNEI. The CDR3 runs 16 residues. V lost 4 bases, J lost 4 bases, and 9 bases stayed unmatched. CDR3 DNA: TGTGCCAGCAGTGTCTCCGGGACAGGGTTTGCAGATACGCAGTATTTT. It specifies CASSVSGTGFADTQYF.

This clonotype was seen only a few times. The V and J genes are TRBV5-5 and TRBJ2-3; D might be TRBD1 (5 bases). V was shortened by 2 bases and J by 1 base, with 11 bases between the two germline ends. Germline values: CDR1 SGHKS, CDR2 YYEKEE (reference sequence). The length of the CDR3 is 15 residues. The CDR3 loop is CASSFYTRGTDTQYF. CDR3 nucleotides: TGTGCCAGCAGCTTCTATACCAGGGGCACAGATACGCAGTATTTT.

This chain uses TRBV5-1 with TRBJ2-5, with D unresolved. CDR3 length: 12 residues. The V gene lost 4 bases and the J gene lost 5 bases, with 9 bases spanning the gap. Germline values: CDR1 SGHRS, CDR2 YFSETQ. CDR3 sequence (DNA): TGCGCCAGCAGCATCCAGGAGGAGACCCAGTACTTC. Translated, it gives CASSIQEETQYF.

This clonotype was observed many times. The V gene is TRBV20-1, the J gene TRBJ2-7; maybe TRBD2 (6 bases). This CDR3 comprises 13 residues. V lost 2 bases, J lost 1 base, and 9 bases lay in between. Germline lookup yields CDR1 DFQATT and CDR2 SNEGSKA (reference sequence). The CDR3: CSARLASSYEQYF. The CDR3, as DNA: TGCAGTGCTAGACTAGCGTCGTCCTACGAGCAGTACTTC.

The rearrangement uses TRBV5-6 and TRBJ2-5, with D possibly being TRBD1 or TRBD2 (5 bases each). CDR1 and CDR2 from the germline V gene are SGHDT and YYEEEE. V shed 0 bases and J shed 0 bases, with 12 bases lying between them. CDR3 length: 16 amino acids. This CDR3 is CASSLAGSGNQETQYF. In DNA form, the CDR3 reads TGTGCCAGCAGCTTGGCAGGGTCGGGGAACCAAGAGACCCAGTACTTC.

This clonotype has just a few counts. This sequence joins TRBV12-3 or TRBV12-4 and TRBJ2-1; 13 nucleotides line up with TRBD2. With V trimmed by 4 bases and J by 12 bases, 6 bases remained unmatched. This CDR3 spans 14 amino acids. The CDR3 DNA reads TGTGCCAGCAGTTACGGACTAGCGGGGGTGGGGCAGTTCTTC. This gives the protein CASSYGLAGVGQFF.

This clonotype was seen only a few times. The chain is built from TRBV7-2 and TRBJ1-4, with D possibly matching TRBD1 (6 bases). V was trimmed by 1 base and J by 7 bases, leaving 13 bases between them. CDR1 and CDR2 from the germline V gene are SGHTA and FQGNSA. The CDR3 is made up of 15 amino acids. In DNA, the CDR3 is TGTGCCAGCAGCTTAGAGCGGGGAGGGGGTGAAAAACTGTTTTTT. Protein sequence: CASSLERGGGEKLFF.

The rearrangement joins TRBV5-1 to TRBJ2-1; tentative D call: TRBD1 (8 bases). The CDR3 is 17 amino acids. Germline V gene lookup returns CDR1 SGHRS and CDR2 YFSETQ. Trimming shortened V by 3 bases and J by 1 base, and 17 bases separated the two germline ends. The CDR3 is CASSSPGQGGSYNEQFF. For the CDR3, the DNA is TGCGCCAGCAGCTCCCCCGGACAGGGAGGGTCCTACAATGAGCAGTTCTTC.